Shown below are 8 T cell receptor beta chains from a single sample sequenced in a study of Ad26.COV2.S vaccination and SARS-CoV-2 variants. The protocol was immunoSEQ multiplex PCR, while the TCRdb copy is restricted to in-frame clones and leaves out a portion. The sample carries fewer than 800,000 clones, roughly 90% recorded once. The treatment was: 15 to 20 received Ad26.COV2.S at low or high dose, single or two shots; five or six received placebo; per-sample allocation not given. Sampling occurred on day 63 after the first vaccine or placebo injection. The sample here was peripheral blood, taken in a trial of Ad26.COV2.S vaccine versus placebo. These receptors were taken from a person between 18 and 65 years old who received the Ad26.COV2.S COVID-19 vaccine or a placebo.

V is TRBV10-3 and J is TRBJ2-3; the D gene is possibly TRBD2 (5 bases). Germline CDR1 is ENHRY and CDR2 is SYGVKD. The CDR3 covers 15 residues. Trimming pared 7 bases from V and 2 bases from J, leaving 16 bases between. CDR3: CAIKEALDYTDTQYF. CDR3 bases: TGTGCCATCAAGGAGGCCCTAGATTACACAGATACGCAGTATTTT.

The J gene is TRBJ2-5, the V gene TRBV2; D gene uncertain. CDR3 size: 14 residues. Trimming took 6 bases from V and 5 from J, leaving 16 bases between them. Germline assignment: CDR1 SNHLY and CDR2 FYNNEI. The CDR3 sequence: CASSQVSDWETQYF. Written as DNA, the CDR3 is TGTGCCAGCAGCCAGGTCTCCGATTGGGAGACCCAGTACTTC.

This sequence joins TRBV19 and TRBJ1-5; D ambiguous. Trimming cost V 4 bases and J 0 bases, with 10 bases left between them. Germline V gene lookup returns CDR1 LNHDA and CDR2 SQIVND (reference sequence). The CDR3 is 15 residues long. The DNA for the CDR3 is TGTGCCAGTAGTACCTCTGGTTATAGCAATCAGCCCCAGCATTTT. Protein product: CASSTSGYSNQPQHF.

Concerning this clone: The sample has other DNA sequences that encode this CDR3 too. The chain links TRBV5-1 to TRBJ1-5, with D possibly matching TRBD1 (6 bases). This CDR3 contains 15 residues. Germline V gene sequence: CDR1 SGHRS, CDR2 YFSETQ. Trimming shortened V by 3 bases and J by 2 bases, and 12 bases separated the two germline ends. CDR3 coding DNA: TGCGCCAGCAGCTCCGGGGACATCGGCAATCAGCCCCAGCATTTT. This codes for CASSSGDIGNQPQHF.

J is TRBJ2-7 and V is TRBV29-1; 9 bases align to TRBD1. The CDR3 loop spans 16 amino acids. Germline values: CDR1 SQVTM, CDR2 ANQGSEA. With V trimmed by 1 base and J by 3 bases, 10 bases remained unmatched. The chain's CDR3 is CSVEADRGNSRYEQYF. The CDR3 DNA sequence: TGCAGCGTTGAAGCTGACAGGGGGAACTCACGCTACGAGCAGTACTTC.

The genes are TRBV5-5 and TRBJ1-2; perhaps TRBD1 as D (5 bases). The V gene lost 4 bases and the J gene lost 6 bases, with 16 bases spanning the gap. The germline gives CDR1 SGHKS, CDR2 YYEKEE (reference sequence). CDR3 length: 14 amino acids. The CDR3 DNA sequence: TGTGCCAGCAGCCCCGGGACCTCAAAGGATGGCTACACCTTC. Amino acid sequence: CASSPGTSKDGYTF.

V gene TRBV24-1 combines with J gene TRBJ2-7; 8 nucleotides agree with TRBD2. The CDR3 consists of 14 residues. The germline V gene encodes CDR1 KGHDR and CDR2 SFDVKD. With V trimmed by 5 bases and J by 2 bases, 4 bases remained unmatched. The CDR3 loop reads CATSASGRAYEQYF. The CDR3 bases are TGTGCCACCAGTGCCAGCGGGAGAGCCTACGAGCAGTACTTC.

With regard to this clone: The germline gene is not matched at one end of the junction; a read error may be the cause. Distinct nucleotide sequences in the sample also encode this CDR3. The rearrangement uses TRBV3-1 (or the pseudogene TRBV3-2) and TRBJ2-7; D may match TRBD1 or TRBD2 (5 bases each). Germline CDR1 reads LGHDT; CDR2 reads YNNKEL (reference sequence). The CDR3 is made up of 15 amino acids. The CDR3 bases are TGTGCTAGCAGCCAAGGGTACACGGGGCTCTACGAGCAGTACTTC. Translated, it gives CASSQGYTGLYEQYF.